The 8 T cell receptor beta chains below all came from one sample that was sequenced in a study of cytomegalovirus exposure and HLA in healthy donors (dated by TCRdb to 2015 to 2018). Library construction relied on the immunoSEQ multiplex PCR assay. The multiplex PCR relied on a mix of 60 forward primers for TCR Vbeta segments and 13 reverse primers for TCR Jbeta segments. In its TCRdb copy, this immuneACCESS table keeps in-frame sequences only and misses some clones. Where compared with another copy, unresolved V genes explain less than half of these, and the others have no known cause. This sample's table lists tens of thousands of clones. The top ten constitute more than 9.5% of the sample. The material sequenced was PBMCs. Every receptor here comes from a woman in her forties or fifties in good health and CMV-seropositive.

About this clone: The same CDR3 can be traced to other DNA sequences in this sample. CDR3 region: CASSPGQGANTEAFF. CDR3 sequence (DNA): TGTGCCAGCTCACCTGGACAGGGGGCGAACACTGAAGCTTTCTTT. The rearrangement uses TRBV18 and TRBJ1-1, with 11 bases aligning to TRBD1. The CDR3 contains 15 residues. Trimming took 3 bases from V and 1 from J; bases not matched to a gene: 1. The germline gives CDR1 KGHSH, CDR2 LQKENI. The full variable domain, its missing parts supplied by reference TRBV18 and TRBJ1-1, is NAGVMQNPRHLVRRRGQEARLRCSPMKGHSHVYWYRQLPEEGLKFMVYLQKENIIDESGMPKERFSAEFPKEGPSILRIQQVVRGDSAAYFCASSPGQGANTEAFFGQGTRLTVV.

The rearrangement joins TRBV6-1 to TRBJ2-7; tentatively, D is TRBD1 (5 bases). Germline V lookup: CDR1 MNHNS, CDR2 SASEGT. This CDR3 contains 13 residues. V lost 3 bases, J lost 5 bases, and 11 bases lay in between. The CDR3 region has the DNA TGTGCCAGCAGTGACACAGGTGCCAACGAGCAGTACTTC. Encoded protein: CASSDTGANEQYF.

The gene calls are TRBV6-1 and TRBJ1-3, with 8 bases fitting TRBD1. Germline V gives CDR1 MNHNS, CDR2 SASEGT. The ends lost 4 bases at V and 0 bases at J; junction bases unmatched: 5. This CDR3 spans 16 amino acids. The CDR3 reads CASSAGQVFSGNTIYF. The CDR3 DNA is TGTGCCAGCAGTGCGGGACAGGTTTTCTCTGGAAACACCATATATTTT.

J is TRBJ2-7 and V is TRBV4-3; 10 bases map to TRBD1. CDR1 is LGHNA and CDR2 is YSLEER in the germline V gene. V dropped 0 bases and J dropped 5; count of bases not matched to a gene: 7. The CDR3 consists of 16 residues. In nucleotides, the CDR3 is TGCGCCAGCAGCCAAGATAAAAGACAGGGGGCGGACGAGCAGTACTTC. It yields the protein CASSQDKRQGADEQYF.

The gene calls are TRBV5-1 and TRBJ2-7; no clear D. V was clipped by 4 bases and J by 3 bases, with 11 bases between them. The CDR3 is 13 amino acids. Germline CDR1 and CDR2: SGHRS and YFSETQ. In nucleotides, the CDR3 is TGCGCCAGCAGCCCCTGGTCGGTCTACGAGCAGTACTTC. Its translation is CASSPWSVYEQYF.

The chain carries TRBV5-1 and TRBJ2-5; a possible D gene is TRBD2 (6 bases). The CDR3 covers 15 residues. Germline V gives CDR1 SGHRS, CDR2 YFSETQ. Trimming removed 0 bases at V and 5 bases at J, with 14 bases between. CDR3 in amino acids: CASSLDLAGSETQYF. The CDR3 region has the DNA TGCGCCAGCAGCTTGGACTTGGCGGGGAGCGAGACCCAGTACTTC.

This chain uses TRBV7-8 with TRBJ2-7, with 7 bases lining up with TRBD2. Germline-derived CDR1 and CDR2 are SGHVS and FQNEAQ. Unmatched junction bases numbered 11, after V lost 5 bases and J lost 1 base. The CDR3 length is 16 residues. This CDR3 reads CASSPRRTRLSYEQYF. In nucleotides, the CDR3 is TGTGCCAGCAGCCCCCGACGGACTAGGCTTTCCTACGAGCAGTACTTC.

The gene calls are TRBV30 and TRBJ2-2, with unresolved D. The germline V and J ends were trimmed by 3 bases and 12 bases, with 14 bases remaining between them. This CDR3 comprises 12 residues. The germline gives CDR1 GTSNPN, CDR2 SVGIG (reference sequence). CDR3 sequence reads: CAWSFSNSKLFF. The CDR3 bases are TGTGCCTGGAGCTTCTCAAACTCGAAGCTGTTTTTT.